The clone carrying this TCR beta chain was seen many times. The target antigen is unknown. Before thyroid surgery, none of the patients had received any treatment. The data stem from a study of metastatic and nonmetastatic thyroid tumors. In the study overall: Comparison of repertoires was carried out across blood and tumor or nodule tissue from malignant and benign thyroid patients. General study points: Patients with malignant thyroid tumors reportedly had significantly higher TCR beta diversity than those with benign nodules, in blood and tumor.

The authors' processing: It was from CDR3 differences across clinicopathological groups that a distant-metastasis classifier for papillary thyroid cancer was built. TCRdb called clones again from the PCR reads with MiXCR. The V and J calls and clone size are TCRdb's, not the authors'. The data show some 86,000 clones, with around an eighth seen just once and 8.5% to 10% held by the top ten. Trimming removed 4 bases from V and 6 bases from J; junction bases left unmatched: 8. The CDR3 runs to 13 residues. Germline loops: CDR1 DFQATT, CDR2 SNEGSKA (reference sequence). The V gene is TRBV20-1, the J gene TRBJ1-2; 7 bases fit TRBD1. Sequenced material: tumor tissue. This TCR derives from a female donor with papillary thyroid cancer or a benign thyroid nodule (not recorded which). Some clones in this sample may be carry-over from other donors' samples. This chain's CDR3 is CSAKHTGVHGYTF. CDR3 DNA: TGCAGTGCTAAACATACAGGGGTCCATGGCTACACCTTC.